This T cell receptor (beta chain) comes out of a study of blood T cell repertoires in COVID-19. Overall study context: Samples came from the United States, Italy and Spain, spanning acute and convalescent COVID-19. Sources were T cells, B-cell-depleted T cells, or PBMCs; the material itself was cDNA or gDNA.

With respect to this clone: One end of the junction fails to match germline, which may point to a read error.

How the authors handled the data: Using reference gene primer amplification, nucleated cell counts were estimated. Assay used: immunoSEQ multiplex PCR; TCRdb lists only in-frame clones, some missing. V, J and clone size reflect that table, while D and trimming were determined from the DNA. In the table there are some 270,000 clones, 70% to 90% of which are singletons. This CDR3 contains 14 residues. The germline V gene has CDR1 SGHTA and CDR2 FQGNSA. The sequencing sample was made of peripheral blood. V usage is TRBV7-2 and J usage is TRBJ1-1; the D is unclear. The TCR originated in a woman aged 70-85 years with acute or convalescent COVID-19. CDR3 coding DNA: TGTGCCGGCAGCTTTAGACGGGTCAACACTGAAGCTTTCTTT. Translated: CAGSFRRVNTEAFF.